This T cell receptor beta chain was recovered during a study of T cell repertoires in cytomegalovirus infection. As for the study in general: Indications came from public TCR beta signatures; they pointed to CMV infection and to a matching HLA type. Broader study findings: Ex vivo responses were dominated by HLA-C-restricted CMV-specific TCR beta clonotypes. Of the TCR beta families, the public ones yielded a cumulative frequency that identified carriers of CMV plus the relevant HLA.

From the reads, TCRdb called clonotypes with MiXCR, one entry per CDR3 protein. The sample lists roughly 760,000 distinct CDR3 sequences; about a third were seen once. This clonotype appeared many times. Antigen unknown. What was sequenced was PBMCs. The receptor was derived from a human donor in good health (CMV status not recorded). Some clones in this sample may be carry-over from other donors' samples.

CDR3 sequence (DNA): TGTGCCAGCAGCCCGTCCTACACCGGGCCCACTGGTCCCCAGCATTTT. Translated, it gives CASSPSYTGPTGPQHF. The V gene is TRBV7-8, the J gene TRBJ1-5; no reliable D call. CDR1 is SGHVS and CDR2 is FQNEAQ in the germline V gene. V was cut by 5 bases and J by 10 bases, with 24 bases left in between. CDR3 length: 16 amino acids.